The present T cell receptor (beta chain) was sequenced within a study of CD8+ T cells in alopecia areata. Regarding the study as a whole: Affected lesional scalp, above all in alopecia totalis/universalis, was more clonal than normal scalp.

CDR1 is GTSNPN, CDR2 SVGIG, per germline (reference sequence). V dropped 5 bases and J dropped 5; count of bases not matched to a gene: 10. This CDR3 spans 15 amino acids. Treatment denoted: oral pan-JAK inhibitor, 5-10 mg twice daily. On this clone: Its antigen is unknown.

Extraction and reverse transcription of RNA yielded cDNA as the sequencing template. Profiled with immunoSEQ multiplex PCR; TCRdb holds only in-frame clones, not every one. Of more than 150,000 clones listed, about 47% are singletons. This TCR was sampled from a human donor with alopecia areata. This sequence joins TRBV30 and TRBJ2-5, with 11 bases fitting TRBD2. Sequenced material: CD8+ T cells sorted from blood, taken between weeks 51 and 54, from a patient treated with tofacitinib. DNA for the CDR3: TGTGCCTGGCGTAGCGGGGGGGCTATCGTGGAGACCCAGTACTTC. The encoded protein is CAWRSGGAIVETQYF.